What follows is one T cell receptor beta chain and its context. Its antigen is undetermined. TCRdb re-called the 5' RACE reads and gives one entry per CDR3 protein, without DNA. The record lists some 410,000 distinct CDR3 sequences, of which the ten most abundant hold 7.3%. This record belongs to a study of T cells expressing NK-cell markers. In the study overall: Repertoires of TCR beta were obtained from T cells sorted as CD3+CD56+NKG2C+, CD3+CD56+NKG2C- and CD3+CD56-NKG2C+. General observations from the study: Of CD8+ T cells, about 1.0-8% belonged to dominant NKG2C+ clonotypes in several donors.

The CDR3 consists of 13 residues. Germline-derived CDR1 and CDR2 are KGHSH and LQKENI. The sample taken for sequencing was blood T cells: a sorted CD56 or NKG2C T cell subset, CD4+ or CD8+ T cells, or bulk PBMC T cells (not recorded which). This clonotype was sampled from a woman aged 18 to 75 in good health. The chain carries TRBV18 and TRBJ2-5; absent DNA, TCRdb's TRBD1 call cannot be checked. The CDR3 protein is CAGRDRLQETQYF.